This is a list of T cell receptor beta chains from one sample in a study of cytomegalovirus exposure and HLA in healthy donors. The repertoire was sequenced with immunoSEQ multiplex PCR; TCRdb's copy has only in-frame clones and lacks some. The table includes roughly 180,000 clones, roughly 80% detected once. The specimen sequenced was PBMCs. The receptors originated from a woman aged 35 to 49 in good health and CMV-seropositive. Both conserved end residues are part of each CDR3. A D gene is named only where the DNA matches it firmly. Rows may omit the clone size; those that give it use once, few, many or a size class.

V	J	size	D	DNA	CDR3
TRBV19	TRBJ2-5	.	TRBD2	TGTGCCAGTAGTAAGTGGACTAGCGGGAGTCAAGAGACCCAGTACTTC	CASSKWTSGSQETQYF
TRBV29-1	TRBJ2-1	.	TRBD1	TGCAGCGTCGAGACCCCGGGACAGGTTTTCGATGAGCAGTTCTTC	CSVETPGQVFDEQFF
TRBV27	TRBJ2-1	.	.	TGTGCCAGCAGTTTGGATAGAGGGGGGGACATTACCTACAATGAGCAGTTCTTC	CASSLDRGGDITYNEQFF
TRBV5-4	TRBJ2-5	.	TRBD1	TGTGCCAGCAGCGCGGGACAGGGTTTCCAAGAGACCCAGTACTTC	CASSAGQGFQETQYF
TRBV10-3	TRBJ2-3	few	TRBD1	TGTGCCATCAGTGAGCCCGGGACAGCCTCCACAGATACGCAGTATTTT	CAISEPGTASTDTQYF
TRBV9	TRBJ2-5	few	TRBD1	TGTGCCAGCAGCGAAGGGGGACAGGGGGGCCGGTGGGAGACCCAGTACTTC	CASSEGGQGGRWETQYF
TRBV7-2	TRBJ2-7	.	TRBD2	TGTGCCAGCGCTAGGGGACTAGCGGGAGTAAGAGAGCAGTACTTC	CASARGLAGVREQYF
TRBV6-1	TRBJ1-5	.	.	TGTGCCAGCAGTGAAGGGAGTGGCAATCAGCCCCAGCATTTT	CASSEGSGNQPQHF
TRBV27	TRBJ2-7	.	.	TGTGCCAGCAGTCCGGGGGTTACCTACGAGCAGTACTTC	CASSPGVTYEQYF
TRBV19	TRBJ1-1	.	.	TGTGCCAGTAGTACTCAACGACAGGTATTAACAGTTGAAGCTTTCTTT	CASSTQRQVLTVEAFF
TRBV5-1	TRBJ2-3	.	TRBD2	TGCGCCAGCAGCTTGGTTGGGACTAGATACACAGATACGCAGTATTTT	CASSLVGTRYTDTQYF
TRBV7-3	TRBJ1-1	.	TRBD1	TGTGCCAGCAGCTTAAACCCAGGGGGGAACACTGAAGCTTTCTTT	CASSLNPGGNTEAFF
TRBV27	TRBJ2-7	.	.	TGTGCCAGCAGTTTAGCGGGACCCTACGAGCAGTACTTC	CASSLAGPYEQYF
TRBV7-7	TRBJ1-2	.	TRBD1	TGTGCTAGCAGTTCTTCTCGAGAGACAGGGGGCGTTGACTATGGCTACACCTTC	CASSSSRETGGVDYGYTF
TRBV6-1	TRBJ2-7	few	.	TGTGCCAGCAGTGAAGAAGAGGGTTCGAGCTACGAGCAGTACTTC	CASSEEEGSSYEQYF
TRBV7-9	TRBJ2-3	.	TRBD2	TGTGCCAGCGGACTAGCGGTTACAGATACGCAGTATTTT	CASGLAVTDTQYF
TRBV6-1	TRBJ2-5	.	.	TGTGCCAGCTTCATGGTAGCCGGGGAGACCCAGTACTTC	CASFMVAGETQYF
TRBV5-1	TRBJ2-5	.	.	TGCGCCAGCAGCTATGGACAGCAAGAGACCCAGTACTTC	CASSYGQQETQYF
TRBV7-9	TRBJ2-1	few	TRBD2	TGTGCCAGCAGCCCTCCTGCGGGAGTTCGGCTCAATGAGCAGTTCTTC	CASSPPAGVRLNEQFF
TRBV28	TRBJ2-6	few	.	TGTGCCAGCAGTTTACACTCTGGGGCCAACGTCCTGACTTTC	CASSLHSGANVLTF
TRBV27	TRBJ2-1	.	TRBD2	TGTGCCAGCAGTCAATCCGGGACTAGCGGAGGCTCCTACAATGAGCAGTTCTTC	CASSQSGTSGGSYNEQFF
TRBV5-1	TRBJ1-1	.	TRBD1	TGCGCCAGCAGCTTGGAGGGGGGGACAGGGACCATGAACACTGAAGCTTTCTTT	CASSLEGGTGTMNTEAFF
TRBV11-2	TRBJ2-7	.	TRBD1	TGTGCCAGCAGCTTAGGGTCGAGCGGGACAGGGAACTACGAGCAGTACTTC	CASSLGSSGTGNYEQYF
TRBV11-2	TRBJ1-1	.	.	TGTGCCAGCAGCCCTATACGAGGAGAAACTGAAGCTTTCTTT	CASSPIRGETEAFF
TRBV6-1	TRBJ1-4	once	TRBD1	TGTGCCAGTACAAACCTGAGACAGGGGTTAGAAAAACTGTTTTTT	CASTNLRQGLEKLFF
TRBV18	TRBJ2-1	.	TRBD2	TGTGCCAGCTCACTCGGACTAGCGGATTTCAATGAGCAGTTCTTC	CASSLGLADFNEQFF
TRBV10-3	TRBJ1-4	few	TRBD1	TGTGCCACTGGGACAGGGGGTGAAAAACTGTTTTTT	CATGTGGEKLFF
TRBV4-2	TRBJ2-1	few	TRBD2	TGTGCCAGCAGCCAGGGACTAGCGGGAGGGGCCGCCTACAATGAGCAGTTCTTC	CASSQGLAGGAAYNEQFF
TRBV11-2	TRBJ2-7	.	TRBD2	TGTGCCAGCAGCCTGAGCGGGGGAAAAGCCTACGAGCAGTACTTC	CASSLSGGKAYEQYF
TRBV5-4	TRBJ2-1	.	.	TGTGCCAGCAGCTTTCAATTCGAGCCTTACAATGAGCAGTTCTTC	CASSFQFEPYNEQFF
TRBV4-2	TRBJ2-2	.	TRBD1	TGTGCCAGCAGCCAAGACGCGGGACAGGGAAACACCGGGGAGCTGTTTTTT	CASSQDAGQGNTGELFF
TRBV14	TRBJ2-1	.	.	TGTGCCAGCAGCCGCAAACCGGGACAAGGAAACTACAATGAGCAGTTCTTC	CASSRKPGQGNYNEQFF
TRBV4-3	TRBJ2-1	once	TRBD2	TGCGCCAGCAGCCCCAGAGGGCGACTAGCGGACAATGAGCAGTTCTTC	CASSPRGRLADNEQFF
TRBV5-1	TRBJ2-5	.	TRBD2	TGCGCCAGCAGCCCGGGGGGGGCGGGAAGCCGAGAGACCCAGTACTTC	CASSPGGAGSRETQYF
TRBV2	TRBJ1-1	few	.	TGTGCCAGCAGGCAAAGTACAGGGCTTCCTGAAGCTTTCTTT	CASRQSTGLPEAFF
TRBV7-2	TRBJ1-1	.	TRBD1	TGTGCCAGCAGCTTATGGGGGACAGATCTGAACACTGAAGCTTTCTTT	CASSLWGTDLNTEAFF
TRBV11-3	TRBJ2-2	few	TRBD2	TGTGCCAGCAGCCCTAGCGGGATTGCCGGGGAGCTGTTTTTT	CASSPSGIAGELFF
TRBV13	TRBJ2-1	once	TRBD2	TGTGCCAGCAGCTTAGCACTAGCGGGCCTCAGCTCCTACAATGAGCAGTTCTTC	CASSLALAGLSSYNEQFF
TRBV19	TRBJ1-2	.	.	TGTGCCAGTAGTACTCTCCATAGTCTACGTCCACAGGGAGTCGGTGGCTACACCTTC	CASSTLHSLRPQGVGGYTF
TRBV25-1	TRBJ1-4	.	.	TGTGCCAGCAGTGATATTGCTGAGGCTAATGAAAAACTGTTTTTT	CASSDIAEANEKLFF
TRBV10-2	TRBJ2-7	.	TRBD2	TGCGCCAGCAGGAGGACTAGCGGGATTAGCAACGAGCAGTACTTC	CASRRTSGISNEQYF
TRBV4-3	TRBJ2-2	.	.	TGCGCCAGCAGCCAAGGCACATTTGCGGGGTGGACCGGGGAGCTGTTTTTT	CASSQGTFAGWTGELFF
TRBV6-1	TRBJ2-7	once	TRBD2	TGTGCCAGCAGAAGCGGGAGGGCCTCCGAGCAGTACTTC	CASRSGRASEQYF
TRBV19	TRBJ2-1	.	TRBD1	TGTGCCAGTAGCGGGACAGCCTTTTACAATGAGCAGTTCTTC	CASSGTAFYNEQFF
TRBV28	TRBJ2-2	.	.	TGTGCCAGCAGTGAGTGGGAGGGGGGAAACACCGGGGAGCTGTTTTTT	CASSEWEGGNTGELFF
TRBV19	TRBJ1-2	.	.	TGTGCCAGTAGTATAGATGTACGAACAAGATTGGATGGCTACACCTTC	CASSIDVRTRLDGYTF
TRBV7-3	TRBJ2-2	.	.	TGTGCCAGCAGCTCCGGGGTAAACACCGGGGAGCTGTTTTTT	CASSSGVNTGELFF
TRBV9	TRBJ1-1	.	TRBD1	TGTGCCAGCAGCGTGACACAGGGGTCTGAAGCTTTCTTT	CASSVTQGSEAFF